This TCR beta chain was identified in a study of shared clonotypes between healthy human individuals. Study as a whole: Per donor, three plates held CD4 naive cells, three held CD4 memory, two held CD8 naive and one held CD8 memory.

V lost 6 bases and J 7 bases, leaving 10 bases between the germline ends. Per germline, CDR1 MDHEN and CDR2 SYDVKM. The CDR3 has 12 residues. Original methodology: Filtering of immunoSEQ junctional sequences could not match full-length read filtering. Measured with immunoSEQ multiplex PCR; TCRdb has only the in-frame clones, and not every one. The DNA was the basis for D and trimming; V, J and clone size are from that table. Of about 600,000 clones in the sample, almost 97% were seen once. The sample was naive CD4+ T cells sorted from blood. Subset described: CD45RA+ positively selected. The genes are TRBV28 and TRBJ2-1, with a tentative D call TRBD2 (5 bases). This receptor was taken from a woman in her twenties or thirties in good health. CDR3 in DNA: TGTGCCAGCAGGCGGGCCTTTAATGAGCAGTTCTTC. It encodes CASRRAFNEQFF.